This TCR beta chain was identified during a study of blood T cell repertoires in COVID-19. Across the study: Collection of acute and convalescent COVID-19 samples took place in the United States, Italy and Spain. Sample material is recorded as cDNA or gDNA derived from T cells, B-cell-depleted T cells, or PBMCs.

Here immunoSEQ multiplex PCR was the method, and the copy in TCRdb shows in-frame clones only, minus some. The repertoire holds approximately 310,000 clones, with approximately 85% as singletons. In Cohort 3, a recovered donor had either two negative PCRs, clearance, or symptom resolution. The CDR3 is made up of 15 amino acids. Germline CDR1 reads MNHEY; CDR2 reads SVGAGI. J was trimmed by 7 bases and V by 2 bases; bases with no gene match: 7. The chain employs TRBV6-5 and TRBJ1-4; 7 nucleotides line up with TRBD1. Sequenced: PBMCs or T cells enriched from blood (not recorded which). This sequence was found in a man aged 25-40 years who had recovered from COVID-19. The CDR3 nucleotides are TGTGCCAGCAGTTACCAAACAGGGGTCATTGAAAAACTGTTTTTT. This sequence encodes CASSYQTGVIEKLFF.